This T cell receptor (beta chain) was profiled in a study of T cell changes during pregnancy in multiple sclerosis. The germline gives CDR1 GTSNPN, CDR2 SVGIG (reference sequence). This CDR3 is 15 amino acids long. Trimming removed 1 base at V and 4 bases at J, with 16 bases between. Data came from immunoSEQ multiplex PCR; TCRdb stores just in-frame clones and leaves some out. The sample holds about 74,000 clones, roughly 88% seen once. The TCR sequence derives from a female donor with multiple sclerosis, enrolled in a pregnancy study. The chain uses TRBV30 and TRBJ2-5, with D possibly TRBD2 on 5 matching bases. Sequences were derived from peripheral blood, sampled in the third trimester of pregnancy. This CDR3 reads CAWSGTPRGRETQYF. CDR3 coding DNA: TGTGCCTGGAGTGGTACCCCCCGAGGGCGAGAGACCCAGTACTTC.